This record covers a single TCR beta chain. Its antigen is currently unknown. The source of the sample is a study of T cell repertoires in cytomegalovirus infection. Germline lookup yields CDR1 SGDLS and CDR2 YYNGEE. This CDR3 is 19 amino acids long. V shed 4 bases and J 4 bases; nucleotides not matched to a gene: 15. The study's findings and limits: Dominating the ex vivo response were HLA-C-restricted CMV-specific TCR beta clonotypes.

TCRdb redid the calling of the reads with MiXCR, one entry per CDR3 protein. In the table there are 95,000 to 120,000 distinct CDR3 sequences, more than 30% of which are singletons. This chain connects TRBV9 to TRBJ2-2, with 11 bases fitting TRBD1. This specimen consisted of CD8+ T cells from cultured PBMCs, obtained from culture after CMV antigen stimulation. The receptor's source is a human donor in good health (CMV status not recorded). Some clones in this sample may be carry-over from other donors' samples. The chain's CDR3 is CASSLRSGTGGGSTGELFF. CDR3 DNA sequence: TGTGCCAGCAGCCTCCGTTCCGGGACAGGGGGAGGGAGCACCGGGGAGCTGTTTTTT.